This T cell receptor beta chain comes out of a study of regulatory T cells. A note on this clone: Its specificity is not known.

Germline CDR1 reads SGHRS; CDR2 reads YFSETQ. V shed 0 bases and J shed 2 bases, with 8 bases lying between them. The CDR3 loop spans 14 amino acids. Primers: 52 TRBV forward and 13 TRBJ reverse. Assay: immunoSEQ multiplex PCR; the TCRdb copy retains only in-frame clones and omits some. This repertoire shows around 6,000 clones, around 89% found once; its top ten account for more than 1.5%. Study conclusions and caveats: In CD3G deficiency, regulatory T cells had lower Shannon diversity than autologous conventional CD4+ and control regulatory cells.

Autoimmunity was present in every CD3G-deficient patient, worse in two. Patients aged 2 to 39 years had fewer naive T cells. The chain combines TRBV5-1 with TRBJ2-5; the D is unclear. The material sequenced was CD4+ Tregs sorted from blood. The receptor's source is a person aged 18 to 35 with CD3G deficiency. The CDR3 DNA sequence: TGCGCCAGCAGCTTGGCACGTCTACAAGAGACCCAGTACTTC. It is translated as CASSLARLQETQYF.